Presented here are 9 T cell receptor beta chains from one specimen sequenced in a study of response to subunit inactivated influenza vaccine (dated by TCRdb to 2017 to 2018). Libraries were prepared through RT-PCR. TCRdb lists the instrument as Illumina HiSeq 2500. TCRdb redid the processing of the public reads, applying fastp at Q25 and MiXCR, and retained in-frame beta chains. Duplicate CDR3 protein sequences are folded into a single record with the most common DNA and genes. In all, the sample holds hundreds of thousands of distinct CDR3 sequences, and approximately 11% of those were seen once. In total, the top ten clones hold 11% of the sample. These data also featured in a second study, about T cells expressing NK-cell markers. The second source states: 5'RACE template switching, by which a universal primer site and unique molecular identifiers were added, was used to make TCR beta cDNA libraries.

This sample comprised PBMCs from blood, obtained on the day of vaccination. The source of these receptors is a man in his fifties who received an inactivated influenza vaccine. Donor details come from another sample of the same person, matched by shared clones.

The rearrangement uses TRBV7-2 and TRBJ2-7; no definite D call. CDR3 length: 15 amino acids. V was pared by 0 bases and J by 0 bases, with 9 bases between. CDR1 and CDR2 from the germline V gene are SGHTA and FQGNSA. CDR3 sequence: CASSLASMSSYEQYF. Here the CDR3 DNA reads TGTGCCAGCAGCTTAGCCTCTATGAGCTCCTACGAGCAGTACTTC.

The chain links TRBV24-1 to TRBJ1-1; D is possibly TRBD1 (6 bases). The V end was cut by 8 bases, the J end by 11 bases, with 11 bases between. This CDR3 comprises 10 residues. CDR1 is KGHDR, CDR2 SFDVKD, per germline. CDR3 nucleotides: TGTGCCACCAACAGGGATGAGGCTTTCTTT. Residues: CATNRDEAFF.

This clonotype has only a few counts. V gene TRBV20-1 combines with J gene TRBJ2-7; TRBD1 agrees at 7 bases. Trimming removed 0 bases from V and 0 bases from J; junction bases left unmatched: 5. CDR1 DFQATT and CDR2 SNEGSKA come from the germline V gene (reference sequence). CDR3 length: 15 residues. In DNA, the CDR3 is TGCAGTGCTAGAGACCGACAGGGAAACTCCTACGAGCAGTACTTC. Its translation is CSARDRQGNSYEQYF.

The rearrangement links TRBV6-5 to TRBJ1-5; D is unclear. V shed 0 bases and J shed 0 bases, with 6 bases lying between them. CDR1 and CDR2 (germline): MNHEY, SVGAGI. The CDR3 sequence is 15 residues long. For the CDR3, the DNA is TGTGCCAGCAGTTACTCGGTGGTTAGCAATCAGCCCCAGCATTTT. Translating it yields CASSYSVVSNQPQHF.

The CDR3 spells CASSRNRGRAGLAKNIQYF. The CDR3 DNA sequence: TGTGCCAGCAGCCGCAACAGGGGGAGGGCCGGCCTAGCCAAAAACATTCAGTACTTC. The chain recombines TRBV4-2 with TRBJ2-4; D is perhaps TRBD1 (8 bases). The V gene lost 4 bases and the J gene lost 0 bases, with 22 bases spanning the gap. The CDR3 totals 19 residues. Looked up from germline, CDR1 is LGHNA and CDR2 is YNFKEQ.

This clonotype was picked up many times. The chain couples TRBV25-1 to TRBJ1-2; D is unresolved. Trimming removed 5 bases at V and 4 bases at J, with 8 bases between. CDR1 MGHDK and CDR2 SYGVNS come from the germline V gene. The CDR3 is made up of 12 amino acids. The CDR3 DNA is TGTGCCAGCAGTTATCAGAGCTATGGCTACACCTTC. Amino acid sequence: CASSYQSYGYTF.

The genes are TRBV7-9 and TRBJ2-1; no definite D call. The CDR3 loop spans 14 amino acids. Germline V CDR1 and CDR2: SEHNR, FQNEAQ (reference sequence). V shed 3 bases and J shed 3 bases, with 9 bases lying between them. The DNA for the CDR3 is TGTGCCAGCAGCTTGATTCTTAGCTACAATGAGCAGTTCTTC. Translated: CASSLILSYNEQFF.

The chain uses TRBV7-9 and TRBJ2-1; D possibly corresponds to TRBD2 (6 bases). Germline assignment: CDR1 SEHNR and CDR2 FQNEAQ (reference sequence). Trimming pared 7 bases from V and 3 bases from J, leaving 22 bases between. The CDR3 length is 17 residues. The CDR3 spells CASIPPLRLVIYNEQFF. CDR3 sequence (DNA): TGTGCCAGCATCCCACCCCTCCGACTAGTTATCTACAATGAGCAGTTCTTC.

This clonotype was picked up many times. The chain employs TRBV15 and TRBJ2-1; 7 bases align to TRBD1. This CDR3 has 14 residues. Germline V gives CDR1 LNHNV, CDR2 YYDKDF (reference sequence). The ends lost 2 bases at V and 4 bases at J; junction bases unmatched: 2. The CDR3 reads CATSRLGQYNEQFF. The CDR3 DNA reads TGTGCCACCAGCAGACTGGGACAGTACAATGAGCAGTTCTTC. Based on the CDR3 plus reference TRBV15 and TRBJ2-1, the full variable domain is DAMVIQNPRYQVTQFGKPVTLSCSQTLNHNVMYWYQQKSSQAPKLLFHYYDKDFNNEADTPDNFQSRRPNTSFCFLDIRSPGLGDTAMYLCATSRLGQYNEQFFGPGTRLTVL.